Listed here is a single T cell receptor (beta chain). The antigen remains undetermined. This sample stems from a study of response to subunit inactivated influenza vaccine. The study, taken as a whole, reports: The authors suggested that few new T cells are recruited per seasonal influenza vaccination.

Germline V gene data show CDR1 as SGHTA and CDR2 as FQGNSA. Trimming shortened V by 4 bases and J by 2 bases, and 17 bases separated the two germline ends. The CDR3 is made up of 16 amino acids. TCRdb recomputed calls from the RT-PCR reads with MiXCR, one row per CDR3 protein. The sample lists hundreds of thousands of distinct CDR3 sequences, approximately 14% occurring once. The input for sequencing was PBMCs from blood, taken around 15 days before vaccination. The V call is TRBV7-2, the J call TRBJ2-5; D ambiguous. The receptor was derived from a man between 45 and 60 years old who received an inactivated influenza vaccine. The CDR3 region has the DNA TGTGCCAGCAGCTGGTTTGGTCGGACGGCTCAAGAGACCCAGTACTTC. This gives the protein CASSWFGRTAQETQYF.